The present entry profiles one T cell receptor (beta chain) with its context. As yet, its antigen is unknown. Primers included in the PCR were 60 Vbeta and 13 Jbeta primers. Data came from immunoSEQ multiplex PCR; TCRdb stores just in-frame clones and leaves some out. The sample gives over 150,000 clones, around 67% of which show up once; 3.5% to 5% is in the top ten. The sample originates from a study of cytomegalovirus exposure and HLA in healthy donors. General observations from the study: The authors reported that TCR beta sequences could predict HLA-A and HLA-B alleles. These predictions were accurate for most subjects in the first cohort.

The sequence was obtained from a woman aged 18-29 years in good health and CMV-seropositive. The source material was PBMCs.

The CDR3 reads CASSQDPNYSNQPQHF. The DNA of the CDR3 is TGTGCCAGCAGCCAAGATCCCAACTATAGCAATCAGCCCCAGCATTTT. The V and J genes are TRBV4-2 and TRBJ1-5; D is ambiguous. The germline V gene has CDR1 LGHNA and CDR2 YNFKEQ. The CDR3 is 16 residues long. V lost 0 bases to trimming and J lost 0 bases, with 9 bases between them.